This TCR beta chain was identified in a study of T cells after yellow fever vaccination. General observations from the study: The booster saw the reappearance of most primary-vaccination clones (roughly 97% CD4, 70% to 90% CD8).

Using its own MiXCR run on the 5' RACE reads, TCRdb lists one record per CDR3 protein. This sample has 110,000 to 150,000 distinct CDR3 sequences; less than 8.5% occur once, and the top ten carry about 0.6%. CDR1 is SGHTA and CDR2 is FQGNSA in the germline V gene. V was clipped by 5 bases and J by 1 base, with 8 bases between them. The CDR3 totals 13 residues. As concerns this clonotype: Its antigen is as yet unknown.

This TCR came from a young man who received the YFV17D yellow fever vaccine. This chain uses TRBV7-2 with TRBJ1-1; D remains ambiguous. The sequencing used CD4+ T cells sorted from PBMCs, collected 10 days after the yellow fever booster vaccination. CDR3 protein: CASSRNKNTEAFF. The CDR3 DNA sequence: TGTGCCAGCAGCCGGAATAAGAACACTGAAGCTTTCTTT. Combining the CDR3 with reference TRBV7-2 and TRBJ1-1 gives the whole variable domain GAGVSQSPSNKVTEKGKDVELRCDPISGHTALYWYRQSLGQGLEFLIYFQGNSAPDKSGLPSDRFSAERTGGSVSTLTIQRTQQEDSAVYLCASSRNKNTEAFFGQGTRLTVV.